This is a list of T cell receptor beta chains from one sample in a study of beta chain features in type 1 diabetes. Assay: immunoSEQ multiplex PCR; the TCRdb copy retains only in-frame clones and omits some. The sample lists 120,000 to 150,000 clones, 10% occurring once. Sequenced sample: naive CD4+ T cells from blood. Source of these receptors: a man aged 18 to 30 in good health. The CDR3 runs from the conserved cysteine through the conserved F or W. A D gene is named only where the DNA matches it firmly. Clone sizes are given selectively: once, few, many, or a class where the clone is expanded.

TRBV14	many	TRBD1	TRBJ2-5	TGTGCCAGCAGCCCTCGGACAGGTGGAGAGACCCAGTACTTC	CASSPRTGGETQYF
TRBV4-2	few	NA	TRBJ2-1	TGTGCCAGCAGCCAAGACGGCGGGGTGAACTACAATGAGCAGTTCTTC	CASSQDGGVNYNEQFF
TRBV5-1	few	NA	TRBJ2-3	TGCGCCAGCAGCTGGTCCGGGGTAGGCACAGATACGCAGTATTTT	CASSWSGVGTDTQYF
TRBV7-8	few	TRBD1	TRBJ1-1	TGTGCCAGCAGCCCGGGACAGGGGAACACTGAAGCTTTCTTT	CASSPGQGNTEAFF
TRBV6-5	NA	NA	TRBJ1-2	TGTGCCAGCAGCGGTGGCGACAGTATGGCTGGCTACACCTTC	CASSGGDSMAGYTF
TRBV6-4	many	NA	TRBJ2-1	TGTGCCAGCAGTGACGAGGTTTGGGGCTCCAATGAGCAGTTCTTC	CASSDEVWGSNEQFF
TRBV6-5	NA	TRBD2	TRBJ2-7	TGTGCCAGCAGTTACTCGGGAGGGTCGTACGAGCAGTACTTC	CASSYSGGSYEQYF
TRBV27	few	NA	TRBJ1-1	TGTGCCAGTGGACCGGGACAAGTGAACACTGAAGCTTTCTTT	CASGPGQVNTEAFF
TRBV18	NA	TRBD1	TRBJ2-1	TGTGCCAGCTCACCCGGACAGGTTAATGAGCAGTTCTTC	CASSPGQVNEQFF
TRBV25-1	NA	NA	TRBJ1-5	TGTGCCAGCAGTGACTCGCGGTCGCAACCCCAGCATTTT	CASSDSRSQPQHF
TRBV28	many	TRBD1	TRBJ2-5	TGTGCCAGCAGTACCCCGGGACAGGGAACGGAGACCCAGTACTTC	CASSTPGQGTETQYF
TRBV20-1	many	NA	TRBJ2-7	TGCAGTGCTAGTAGGGGAGAGCAGTACTTC	CSASRGEQYF
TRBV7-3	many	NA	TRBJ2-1	TGTGCCAGCAGCTTAATCCGAGGGGAGCAGTTCTTC	CASSLIRGEQFF
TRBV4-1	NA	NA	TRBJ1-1	TGCGCCAGCAGCCAAGATCCGGGGGTAGGGAACACTGAAGCTTTCTTT	CASSQDPGVGNTEAFF
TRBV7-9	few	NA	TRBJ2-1	TGTGCCAGTCCGGGAGAGAACAATGAGCAGTTCTTC	CASPGENNEQFF
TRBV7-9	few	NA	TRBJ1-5	TGTGCCAGCAGCCCCGAGACAGGTACAGGCAATCAGCCCCAGCATTTT	CASSPETGTGNQPQHF
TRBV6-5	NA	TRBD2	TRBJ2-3	TGTGCCAGCAGTTACGTACTAGCGGGGGTAGATACGCAGTATTTT	CASSYVLAGVDTQYF
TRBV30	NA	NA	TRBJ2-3	TGTGCCTGGAGTGTACAGGCGCGCAATACGCAGTATTTT	CAWSVQARNTQYF
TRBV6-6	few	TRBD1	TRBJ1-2	TGTGCCAGCAGTCGTGGACAGGATCTCAACTTC	CASSRGQDLNF
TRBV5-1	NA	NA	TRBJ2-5	TGCGCCAGCAGCTTTTTAGGAGCCCAAGAGACCCAGTACTTC	CASSFLGAQETQYF
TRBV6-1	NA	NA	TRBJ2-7	TGTGCCAGCAGTGCCAGGGGAAGATCCGAGCAGTACTTC	CASSARGRSEQYF
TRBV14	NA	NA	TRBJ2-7	TGTGCCAGCAGCCGCAACAGGGGAGGACTCTACGAGCAGTACTTC	CASSRNRGGLYEQYF
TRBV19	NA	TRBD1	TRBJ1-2	TGTGCCAGTACCTTCACAGGGGACTATGGCTACACCTTC	CASTFTGDYGYTF
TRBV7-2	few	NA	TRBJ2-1	TGTGCCAGCAGCTTAGGCCCCGGGACACCCTACAATGAGCAGTTCTTC	CASSLGPGTPYNEQFF
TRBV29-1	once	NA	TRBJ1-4	TGCAGCGTGGGGCTACGGGATGAAAAACTGTTTTTT	CSVGLRDEKLFF
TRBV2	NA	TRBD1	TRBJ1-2	TGTGCCAGCAGTCCCGGGACAGGGAATGGCTACACCTTC	CASSPGTGNGYTF
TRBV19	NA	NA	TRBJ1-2	TGTGCCAGTAGTATAGCGGTCGGGGACACCCCCAGCGGCTACACCTTC	CASSIAVGDTPSGYTF
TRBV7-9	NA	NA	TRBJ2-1	TGTGCCAGCAGCTCCTCACCCCCCACAGCTAACTACAATGAGCAGTTCTTC	CASSSSPPTANYNEQFF
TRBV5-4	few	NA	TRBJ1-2	TGTGCCAGCAGCTGGGGGCAAAACTATGGCTACACCTTC	CASSWGQNYGYTF
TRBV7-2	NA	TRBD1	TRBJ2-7	TGTGCCAGCAGCTTAGTTTTAGGGGGGACAGGAAGCGAGCAGTACTTC	CASSLVLGGTGSEQYF
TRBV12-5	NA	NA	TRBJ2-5	TGTGCTAGTGGTTCGGGGATGGGGGAGACCCAGTACTTC	CASGSGMGETQYF
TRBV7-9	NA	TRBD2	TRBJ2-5	TGTGCCAGCAGCGCCCGACTAGCGGGGGGTTCCGAGACCCAGTACTTC	CASSARLAGGSETQYF
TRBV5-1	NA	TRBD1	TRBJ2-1	TGCGCCAGCAGCCCGAGGACCGGGACAGCCAATGAGCAGTTCTTC	CASSPRTGTANEQFF
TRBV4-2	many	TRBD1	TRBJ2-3	TGTGCCAGCAGAGGACAGGGAAGCACAGATACGCAGTATTTT	CASRGQGSTDTQYF
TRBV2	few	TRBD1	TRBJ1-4	TGTGCCAGCAGTGACCCGGGACAGGCGACTGCAACTAATGAAAAACTGTTTTTT	CASSDPGQATATNEKLFF
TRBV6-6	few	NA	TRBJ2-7	TGTGCCAGCAGTTCCCAACCTTACAGGGATACCTACGAGCAGTACTTC	CASSSQPYRDTYEQYF
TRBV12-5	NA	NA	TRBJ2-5	TGTGCTAGTGGCCTGTGGCAGGGAGAGACCCAGTACTTC	CASGLWQGETQYF
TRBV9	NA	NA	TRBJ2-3	TGTGCCAGCAGCGTAGACGGGGATTTAGGAAATACGCAGTATTTT	CASSVDGDLGNTQYF
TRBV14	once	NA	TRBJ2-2	TGTGCCAGCAGCCAATTAAGACTGGGGGGTACCGGGGAGCTGTTTTTT	CASSQLRLGGTGELFF
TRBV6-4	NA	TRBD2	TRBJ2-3	TGTGCCAGCAGTCGGACTAGCGGGGGGGCCGGGGATACGCAGTATTTT	CASSRTSGGAGDTQYF
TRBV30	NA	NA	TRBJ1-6	TGTGCCTGGAGTGGTTCGAGGGATTCACCCCTCCACTTT	CAWSGSRDSPLHF
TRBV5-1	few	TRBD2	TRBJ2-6	TGCGCCAGCAGCTTGGGGCTAGCGGGGAGCTCTGGGGCCAACGTCCTGACTTTC	CASSLGLAGSSGANVLTF
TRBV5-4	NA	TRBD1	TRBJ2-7	TGTGCCAGCAGTCCCGGACAGGGGGCCTCCGAGCAGTACTTC	CASSPGQGASEQYF
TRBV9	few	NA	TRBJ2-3	TGTGCCAGCAGCGTAGTCGGGGTGGCAGATACGCAGTATTTT	CASSVVGVADTQYF
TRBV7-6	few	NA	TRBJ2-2	TGTGCCAGCAGCCCAGACAGAAACACCGGGGAGCTGTTTTTT	CASSPDRNTGELFF
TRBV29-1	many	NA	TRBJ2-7	TGCAGCGTTGGAAGGGCGGGGTCCGCCTACGAGCAGTACTTC	CSVGRAGSAYEQYF
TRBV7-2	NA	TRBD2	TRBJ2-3	TGTGCCAGCAGCCTAGGACTAGCGGCAGATACGCAGTATTTT	CASSLGLAADTQYF
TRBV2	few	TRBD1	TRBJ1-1	TGTGCCAGCAGTGGACAGGGCACTGAAGCTTTCTTT	CASSGQGTEAFF
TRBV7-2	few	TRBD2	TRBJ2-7	TGTGCCAGCAGCTTAGTAGCGGGGGGGCCGGGAGAGCAGTACTTC	CASSLVAGGPGEQYF
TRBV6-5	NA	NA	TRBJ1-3	TGTGCCAGCAGTTACGGGCCGAGCTCTGGAAACACCATATATTTT	CASSYGPSSGNTIYF
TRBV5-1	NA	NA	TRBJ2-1	TGCGCCAGCAGCTTGGGTCAGGCCTACAATGAGCAGTTCTTC	CASSLGQAYNEQFF
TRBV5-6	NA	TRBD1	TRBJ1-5	TGTGCCAGCAGCTTGACGACAGGGGGAATGATTTATAGCAATCAGCCCCAGCATTTT	CASSLTTGGMIYSNQPQHF
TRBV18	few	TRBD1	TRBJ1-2	TGTGCCAGCTCACCACCCGGGACAGGGTTCTATGGCTACACCTTC	CASSPPGTGFYGYTF
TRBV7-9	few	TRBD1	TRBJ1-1	TGTGCCAGCAGCGCGGACAGGGGGAGGACTGAAGCTTTCTTT	CASSADRGRTEAFF
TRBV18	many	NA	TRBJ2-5	TGTGCCAGCTCACCAGGGGCAGGGCAAGAGACCCAGTACTTC	CASSPGAGQETQYF